This T cell receptor beta chain was recorded in a study of T cells in Graves' hyperthyroidism and ophthalmopathy (dated by TCRdb to between 2019 and 2020). Some background on the complete study: Peripheral blood was sampled at the time of initial diagnosis, prior to any treatment. A discovery cohort of about 95 patients, 43 with Graves' ophthalmopathy and approximately 60 with stable Graves' hyperthyroidism, was used to find distinguishing TCR V-J signatures. Prospective prediction of ophthalmopathy was tested in an independent validation cohort of approximately 18 hyperthyroidism patients and some 17 patients who later progressed to ophthalmopathy. The 100 discovery patients were randomly split 7:3 into training and test sets. In addition, the study compared T-cell repertoires in thyroid tissue and in blood from roughly six Graves' hyperthyroidism patients. After sampling, hyperthyroidism patients received methimazole starting at 30 mg daily, and ophthalmopathy patients received high-dose intravenous methylprednisolone. The paper reports TCR Vbeta CDR3 sequencing of about 140 peripheral blood samples: 43 ophthalmopathy, fewer than 85 hyperthyroidism and some 17 progressor patients. On the study overall, not on this receptor specifically: A model built on a 13 V-J signature distinguished ophthalmopathy from stable hyperthyroidism, reaching 87.88% sensitivity and 81% to 83% specificity in cross-validation and 80%/75% in testing. No statistical method was used to fix the sample size in advance, and group allocation was not hidden from the investigators. Most expanded thyroid clonotypes (frequency above 0.001) were also detected in blood, suggesting blood repertoires may reflect thyroid immune responses. During validation, the model predicted progression to ophthalmopathy a median of roughly 7.1 months ahead of onset, with just under 71% sensitivity and under 85% specificity.

Graves' hyperthyroidism was defined as stable when no progression to ophthalmopathy occurred over 18 months of follow-up. The hyperthyroidism patients were between 18 and 65 years old and newly diagnosed, with a disease duration of less than 2 months. Exclusion was applied to patients with uncontrolled infections, other autoimmune diseases, pregnancy or lactation. Diagnoses were established on the basis of clinical symptoms, serum thyroxine and TRAb, thyroid ultrasound, and orbital computed tomography. PBMCs were separated from roughly 10 ml of fresh peripheral blood using Ficoll-Paque density gradient centrifugation. Total RNA was extracted with Trizol reagent, and quality was checked on an Agilent 2100 Bioanalyzer. TCR beta CDR3 regions were amplified from RNA transcripts. A first-round RT-PCR of the TCR CDR3 used the HTBI primer set with the Qiagen OneStep RT-PCR kit. Libraries were constructed in a second round of multiplex PCR, after which size selection and purification were performed. Libraries were sequenced paired-end with 100 bp reads on an Illumina HiSeq2000. On the authors' methods: Raw data were processed with SOAPnuke, discarding reads with adapters, uncalled bases, mean Phred below 15, or no exact constant-primer or identifier match. High-quality paired reads were merged using COPE v1.2.5, and each unique nucleotide sequence was defined as a clonotype. Clonotypes were aligned to IMGT TRBV, TRBD and TRBJ reference segments using MiTCR v1.1. Analysis was restricted to V-J combinations with a frequency above 0.0001, which covered over 98% of repertoires. A TCS score was defined as the ratio between F50 (clonal expansion) and ExV (chaos), using BLOSUM62-based TCRdist between CDR3 peptides within each V-J. Welch's t-statistics and random forest reduced roughly 500 V-J features to 10 to 15, which were used in a naive Bayes classifier (R e1071). In-frame beta chains were kept once TCRdb had trimmed the public reads at Q25 with fastp and called clones with MiXCR. CDR3 protein duplicates are merged, each entry listing the most common genes and DNA. TCRdb's processing, not the study's, gives the V and J calls here. For this sample the table gives hundreds of thousands of distinct CDR3 sequences, of which around 20% were detected only once. In total, the top ten clones hold around 43% of the sample.

From the germline V gene, CDR1 is KGHDR and CDR2 is SFDVKD. The CDR3 goes from the cysteine to the phenylalanine over 13 residues. Only the CDR3 portion is preserved as DNA: 39 bases, with reading frame beginning at the first base. The trim is 5 bases for V and 6 bases for J, with a gap of 11 bases between the germline ends. The sample holds a few counts of this clonotype. There is no known antigen for this receptor. Base-call qualities are not available, and no considerably larger clone is one nucleotide away. The rearrangement combines TRBV24-1 with TRBJ2-3; matching of 6 bases hints at TRBD2 as the D gene. This clonotype originated in a man aged 35 to 55 with Graves' hyperthyroidism. Sequencing used blood. This receptor carries the CDR3 CATSAAGIDTQYF. The DNA reads as follows: TGTGCCACCAGTGCGGCGGGGATTGATACGCAGTATTTT.